This T cell receptor beta chain was identified in a study of blood T cell repertoires in COVID-19 (TCRdb year 2020). Notes on the research overall: Samples covering the acute and convalescent phases of COVID-19 were provided by collaborators in the United States, Italy and Spain. The material from the prospective study consisted of cDNA or gDNA derived from T cells, B-cell-depleted T cells, or PBMCs. Subjects who had been exposed to COVID-19, were actively infected with it, or had recovered from it provided the deeply sampled blood TCRbeta repertoires that made up the dataset. The repertoires were made available in a free public database intended to serve as a resource for research on the immune response to SARS-CoV-2. Samples came from the ongoing ImmuneRACE study (first 160 participants) plus 1,254 subjects from 6 global collaborators. Sample metadata almost always included a de-identified subject ID, COVID-19 status, age in years and sex. HLA class I and class II types, where available, came from metadata supplied by the sample provider rather than from assay-based typing.

Concerning this clone itself: Its recognized antigen is unknown. Per-nucleotide qualities are absent, and no much larger clonotype sits a single base away. Other DNA sequences in the sample encode the same CDR3.

Points the paper makes about the study in general: The quantity of clinical and demographic metadata differed by source and by participant and was supplied without curation.

The immunoSEQ Assay, a bias-controlled multiplex PCR, was used to amplify TCRbeta CDR3 regions from genomic DNA. For the original study's pipeline: The number of nucleated cells in each sample was estimated from the amplification of reference gene primers within the assay. To quantify the absolute abundance of each unique TCRbeta CDR3 rearrangement, sequence reads were collapsed and filtered. For each sample, productive Simpson clonality was calculated as the square root of Simpson's diversity index across productive rearrangements. TCRdb mirrors the immuneACCESS table, restricted to in-frame sequences. Some clones are absent from its copies; in checked studies, under half trace to an unresolved V gene, and the reason for the others is unknown. V and J calls and clone size are as listed in that table; D and trimming were resolved from the DNA. Counted in this sample were more than 200,000 clones; 70% to 85% of them appeared once. Roughly 10% of the sample lies in the top ten.

From cysteine to phenylalanine, the CDR3 is 15 amino acids long. The sequence is cut down to CDR3 DNA, 45 bases in frame from base 1. V lost 6 bases and J lost 6 bases, and the count of bases not matched to a germline gene is 8. According to the germline V gene, CDR1 reads KGHSH and CDR2 reads LQKENI. Collaborating institutions collected whole blood in K2EDTA tubes following their own protocols. For TCRbeta analysis, collaborators shipped samples in one of three forms: frozen whole blood, isolated PBMCs, or DNA extracted from either of those sample types. The origin of this receptor is a man older than 75 with acute or convalescent COVID-19. This chain is built from TRBV18 and TRBJ2-1; 10 of the junction bases match TRBD2. Material: peripheral blood. The DNA sequence is as follows: TGTGCCAGCTCTCCTAGCGGGGGAAGCTCCAATGAGCAGTTCTTC. It encodes CASSPSGGSSNEQFF.